Listed below are T cell receptor beta chains from one sample, sequenced in a study of blood T cell repertoires in COVID-19. TCRdb keeps only in-frame clones here, not all; method: immunoSEQ multiplex PCR. The table includes 160,000 or so clones, about four fifths detected once. Sequencing was done on a sample of PBMCs or T cells enriched from blood (not recorded which). These receptors originate from a man between 60 and 70 years old who had recovered from COVID-19. Both conserved end residues are part of each CDR3. A D gene is named only where the DNA matches it firmly. The size entry is marked missing in some rows and otherwise reads once, few, many or a size class.

-	TRBV7-6	-	TRBJ2-7	CASSSGAYEQYF	TGTGCCAGCAGCTCCGGTGCCTACGAGCAGTACTTC
-	TRBV3-1/TRBV3-2	TRBD2	TRBJ2-7	CASSQALAGYEQYF	TGTGCCAGCAGCCAAGCGTTAGCGGGATACGAGCAGTACTTC
-	TRBV11-3	TRBD2	TRBJ2-7	CASSHRGVAAEQYF	TGTGCCAGCAGTCATCGGGGGGTTGCGGCCGAGCAGTACTTC
once	TRBV27	-	TRBJ1-6	CASTFTRHSPLHF	TGTGCCAGCACTTTTACGAGGCATTCACCCCTCCACTTT
-	TRBV9	TRBD1	TRBJ1-3	CASSVATGQGGTSGNTIYF	TGTGCCAGCAGCGTAGCTACAGGACAGGGGGGGACCTCTGGAAACACCATATATTTT
-	TRBV7-2	-	TRBJ2-5	CASSPDSRYQETQYF	TGTGCCAGCAGCCCGGACTCCCGGTACCAAGAGACCCAGTACTTC
once	TRBV5-6	TRBD1	TRBJ2-2	CASSLTGGAGELFF	TGTGCCAGCAGCTTGACAGGGGGTGCCGGGGAGCTGTTTTTT
-	TRBV20-1	-	TRBJ2-7	CSAHDSREQYF	TGCAGTGCTCATGACAGCCGTGAGCAGTACTTC
-	TRBV7-8	TRBD1	TRBJ1-5	CASSPDRGRVQPQHF	TGTGCCAGCAGCCCCGACAGGGGGAGGGTTCAGCCCCAGCATTTT
-	TRBV7-2	TRBD2	TRBJ2-1	CASSSISGNYNEQFF	TGTGCCAGCAGCTCAATTAGCGGGAACTACAATGAGCAGTTCTTC
-	TRBV19	-	TRBJ1-6	CASSMREANSPLHF	TGTGCCAGTAGTATGAGGGAGGCTAATTCACCCCTCCACTTT
-	TRBV19	-	TRBJ1-2	CASSIIGAGENYGYTF	TGTGCCAGTAGTATAATAGGGGCAGGAGAGAACTATGGCTACACCTTC
-	TRBV5-4	-	TRBJ1-3	CASSLGQGPGNTIYF	TGTGCCAGCAGCTTGGGGCAGGGTCCCGGAAACACCATATATTTT
-	TRBV27	TRBD2	TRBJ2-7	CASSTGTSGPGEQYF	TGTGCCAGCAGTACCGGGACTAGCGGCCCGGGGGAGCAGTACTTC
-	TRBV6-6	-	TRBJ1-5	CASSWGVNQPQHF	TGTGCCAGCAGTTGGGGGGTCAATCAGCCCCAGCATTTT
-	TRBV3-1/TRBV3-2	TRBD2	TRBJ2-2	CASSHGLGSIATGELFF	TGTGCCAGCAGCCATGGACTAGGAAGTATAGCCACCGGGGAGCTGTTTTTT
-	TRBV6-5	-	TRBJ2-3	CASSSFDTQYF	TGTGCCAGCAGTTCGTTCGATACGCAGTATTTT
-	TRBV11-2	TRBD2	TRBJ2-2	CASSLLAGGPVFTGELFF	TGTGCCAGCAGCTTACTAGCGGGGGGGCCTGTATTCACCGGGGAGCTGTTTTTT
few	TRBV5-5	-	TRBJ2-7	CASSLGFRRGYEQYF	TGTGCCAGCAGCTTGGGCTTTCGTAGGGGCTACGAGCAGTACTTC
-	TRBV20-1	-	TRBJ1-3	CSASVGASGNTIYF	TGCAGTGCTAGTGTGGGGGCGAGTGGAAACACCATATATTTT
-	TRBV5-1	-	TRBJ2-3	CASSFRPRTDTQYF	TGCGCCAGCAGCTTTCGTCCCCGGACAGATACGCAGTATTTT
-	TRBV5-4	-	TRBJ1-5	CASSLDRQAVEPQHF	TGTGCCAGCAGCTTGGATAGACAGGCAGTGGAGCCCCAGCATTTT
-	TRBV28	TRBD2	TRBJ2-5	CAARGLAGEGETQYF	TGTGCCGCGAGGGGTCTAGCGGGAGAAGGAGAGACCCAGTACTTC
-	TRBV7-9	-	TRBJ2-1	CASSFQWDLSNEQFF	TGTGCCAGCAGCTTTCAGTGGGACTTATCTAATGAGCAGTTCTTC
-	TRBV5-6	-	TRBJ1-1	CASSLAGLRDAVNTEAFF	TGTGCCAGCAGCTTGGCCGGCCTGAGGGATGCGGTGAACACTGAAGCTTTCTTT
medium-sized	TRBV18	-	TRBJ2-7	CASSPETYEQYF	TGTGCCAGCTCACCGGAGACCTACGAGCAGTACTTC
-	TRBV19	TRBD1	TRBJ1-5	CASRGQINQPQHF	TGTGCCAGTAGGGGACAGATCAATCAGCCCCAGCATTTT
few	TRBV12-5	TRBD1	TRBJ2-7	CASGSGQGLSYEQYF	TGTGCTAGTGGTTCGGGACAGGGGCTATCCTACGAGCAGTACTTC
-	TRBV30	TRBD1	TRBJ2-7	CAWSFTGQVAYEQYF	TGTGCCTGGAGTTTCACGGGACAGGTAGCCTACGAGCAGTACTTC
-	TRBV18	-	TRBJ1-2	CASSPSGARAEGYTF	TGTGCCAGCTCACCTTCGGGAGCGAGGGCGGAGGGCTACACCTTC
-	TRBV5-3	TRBD1	TRBJ2-3	CARSLRQGAFLGTDTQYF	TGTGCCAGAAGCCTGCGACAGGGGGCGTTTTTGGGCACAGATACGCAGTATTTT
many	TRBV6-6	TRBD2	TRBJ2-2	CASSIGLVLAGELFF	TGTGCCAGCAGTATTGGACTAGTCCTGGCCGGGGAGCTGTTTTTT
-	TRBV5-1	-	TRBJ1-3	CASSSRGSSGNTIYF	TGCGCCAGCAGCTCGAGGGGGAGCTCTGGAAACACCATATATTTT
-	TRBV29-1	TRBD2	TRBJ2-1	CSVEGTSGSVSYNEQFF	TGCAGCGTTGAGGGGACTAGCGGTAGCGTCTCCTACAATGAGCAGTTCTTC
-	TRBV7-9	TRBD2	TRBJ2-3	CASSKRASGTPLTLSTDTQYF	TGTGCCAGCAGCAAAAGGGCTAGCGGGACCCCCCTCACCCTGAGCACAGATACGCAGTATTTT
-	TRBV19	TRBD1	TRBJ1-3	CASSSTHRDRAGNTIYF	TGTGCCAGTAGTTCAACCCACCGGGACAGGGCCGGAAACACCATATATTTT
-	TRBV28	TRBD1	TRBJ2-2	CASSPNRDRATGELFF	TGTGCCAGCAGTCCAAATCGGGACAGGGCCACCGGGGAGCTGTTTTTT
-	TRBV2	TRBD1	TRBJ2-7	CASSLGQGSTQQYF	TGTGCCAGCAGCTTAGGACAGGGCTCTACGCAGCAGTACTTC
-	TRBV30	-	TRBJ2-2	CAWSKHGELFF	TGTGCCTGGAGCAAACACGGGGAGCTGTTTTTT
-	TRBV18	TRBD2	TRBJ2-1	CASSYILAGGISSYNEQFF	TGTGCCAGCTCGTACATCCTAGCGGGAGGGATCAGCTCCTACAATGAGCAGTTCTTC
-	TRBV7-6	TRBD2	TRBJ2-1	CASSYSGSLDEQFF	TGTGCCAGCAGCTATAGCGGGAGTTTGGATGAGCAGTTCTTC
-	TRBV10-3	-	TRBJ1-1	CANSRAFF	TGTGCCAACAGCCGAGCTTTCTTT
-	TRBV18	TRBD1	TRBJ1-1	CASSGQSLNTEAFF	TGTGCCAGCTCGGGACAGAGCTTAAACACTGAAGCTTTCTTT
once	TRBV5-1	-	TRBJ2-5	CASSLAGETQYF	TGCGCCAGCAGCCTAGCTGGGGAGACCCAGTACTTC
-	TRBV5-1	-	TRBJ2-7	CASSLEPPAYEQYF	TGCGCCAGCAGCTTGGAACCACCAGCCTACGAGCAGTACTTC
-	TRBV18	TRBD1	TRBJ2-3	CASSPQRQGWSTDTQYF	TGTGCCAGCTCACCCCAAAGACAGGGTTGGTCCACAGATACGCAGTATTTT
-	TRBV7-8	-	TRBJ1-1	CASSLGGNSLFTEAFF	TGTGCCAGCAGCTTAGGAGGGAACAGCCTTTTCACTGAAGCTTTCTTT